This TCR beta chain was captured by sequencing in a study of blood T cell repertoires in COVID-19. In the study overall: PBMCs, B-cell-depleted T cells, or T cells provided the cDNA or gDNA that made up the material.

Clones were sequenced by immunoSEQ multiplex PCR, and TCRdb holds only the in-frame ones, with some missing. This sample yields roughly 150,000 clones, of which approximately 90% are seen a single time; roughly 4% belongs to the top ten. The germline gives CDR1 DFQATT, CDR2 SNEGSKA (reference sequence). The J segment lost 0 bases and the V segment lost 3 bases, leaving 3 bases of the junction unmatched. There are 14 residues in the CDR3. Participant reports of clinical history set cohort assignment. Specimen: PBMCs or T cells enriched from blood (not recorded which). This TCR was sampled from a man aged 45-65 years who had recovered from COVID-19. The V gene is TRBV20-1, the J gene TRBJ2-3, with 7 bases lining up with TRBD2. The DNA of the CDR3 is TGCAGTGCTAGTAGCGGGTCTAGCACAGATACGCAGTATTTT. This translates into CSASSGSSTDTQYF.